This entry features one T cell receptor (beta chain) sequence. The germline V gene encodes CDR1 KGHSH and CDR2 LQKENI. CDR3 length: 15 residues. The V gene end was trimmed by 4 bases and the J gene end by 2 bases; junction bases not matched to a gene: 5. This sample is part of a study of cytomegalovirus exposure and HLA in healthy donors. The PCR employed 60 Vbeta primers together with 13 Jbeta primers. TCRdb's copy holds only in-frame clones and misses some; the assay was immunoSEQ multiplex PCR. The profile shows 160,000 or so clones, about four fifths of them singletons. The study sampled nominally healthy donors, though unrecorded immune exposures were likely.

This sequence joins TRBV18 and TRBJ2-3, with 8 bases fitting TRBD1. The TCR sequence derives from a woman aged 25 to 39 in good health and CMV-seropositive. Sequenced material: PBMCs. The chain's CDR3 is CASSLDRGTTDTQYF. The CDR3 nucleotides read TGTGCCAGCTCACTAGACAGGGGAACCACAGATACGCAGTATTTT.